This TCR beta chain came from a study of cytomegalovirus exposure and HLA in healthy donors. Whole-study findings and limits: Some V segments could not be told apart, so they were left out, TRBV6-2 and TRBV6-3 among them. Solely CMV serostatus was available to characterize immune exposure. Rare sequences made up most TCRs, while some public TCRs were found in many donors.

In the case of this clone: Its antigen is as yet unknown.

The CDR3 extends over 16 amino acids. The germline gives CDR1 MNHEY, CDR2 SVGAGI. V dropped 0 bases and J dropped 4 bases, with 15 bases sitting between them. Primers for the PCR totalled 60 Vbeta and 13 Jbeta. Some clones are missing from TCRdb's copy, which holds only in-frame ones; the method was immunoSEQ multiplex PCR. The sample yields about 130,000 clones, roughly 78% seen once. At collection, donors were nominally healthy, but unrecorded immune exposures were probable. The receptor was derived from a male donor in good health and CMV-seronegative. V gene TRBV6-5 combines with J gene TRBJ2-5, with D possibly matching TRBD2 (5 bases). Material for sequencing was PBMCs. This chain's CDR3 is CASSYSRAHIGETQYF. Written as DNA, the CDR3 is TGTGCCAGCAGTTACTCGAGGGCCCATATCGGAGAGACCCAGTACTTC.